The 2 T cell receptor beta chains given below trace back to one sample, sequenced in a study of vaccination and CD4 T cells after COVID-19. This sample's treatment: roughly 11-day PBMC culture with coronavirus spike peptide pools or control peptides (ViraFEST assay). Pre-COVID-19 pandemic sampling (2011-2018) yielded the unexposed donor's CD4+ T cells. These receptors' targets are unknown. The Oncomine TCR Beta short-read assay was applied to DNA of cultured CD4+ T cells. Using its own MiXCR run on the PCR reads, TCRdb lists one record per CDR3 protein. The sample has roughly 7,000 distinct CDR3 sequences, 33% seen once. Sequencing input: CD4+ T cells from blood, cultured in vitro. The receptors come from a human donor in good health.

This rearrangement joins TRBV2 to TRBJ1-1; a possible D gene is TRBD1 (5 bases). The CDR3 spans 13 residues. Germline lookup yields CDR1 SNHLY and CDR2 FYNNEI. Trimming cost V 7 bases and J 1 base, with 10 bases left between them. The CDR3 DNA reads TGTGCCAGCAACGAACAGGCGAACACTGAAGCTTTCTTT. Translating it yields CASNEQANTEAFF.

This sequence joins TRBV7-9 and TRBJ1-2; D might be TRBD1 (6 bases). Trimming shortened V by 2 bases and J by 8 bases, and 9 bases separated the two germline ends. This CDR3 is built from 12 residues. Germline V CDR1 and CDR2: SEHNR, FQNEAQ (reference sequence). The CDR3 spells CASSLQGNGYTF. CDR3 nucleotide sequence: TGTGCCAGCAGCTTACAGGGGAACGGCTACACCTTC.